Listed here are 32 T cell receptor beta chains from one sample, sequenced in a study of T cell clonotyping in hematopoietic cell transplantation. Produced via immunoSEQ multiplex PCR; TCRdb's table is partial and in-frame only. Among under 8,000 clones, 37% were seen once, and the ten largest hold approximately 20%. The starting material was peripheral blood mononuclear cells, obtained 30 days after allogeneic stem cell transplant. Every receptor here comes from a female patient aged 60 or older who had an allogeneic stem cell transplant, so the T cells may come from the graft donor. Some clones in this sample may be carry-over from other donors' samples.

The chain uses TRBV19 and TRBJ1-1; D perhaps matches TRBD1 (5 bases). Per the germline V gene, CDR1 is LNHDA and CDR2 is SQIVND (reference sequence). The CDR3 is 12 residues long. Trimming removed 1 base from V and 6 bases from J, with 6 bases in between. The CDR3 region is CASSIGGAEAFF. The CDR3 DNA reads TGTGCCAGTAGTATAGGGGGCGCTGAAGCTTTCTTT.

The V and J genes are TRBV19 and TRBJ1-5; no definite D call. Germline V gives CDR1 LNHDA, CDR2 SQIVND (reference sequence). The CDR3 has 15 amino acids. V dropped 1 base and J dropped 6 bases, with 13 bases sitting between them. CDR3 residues: CASSIGLRGVQPQHF. The CDR3 DNA reads as TGTGCCAGTAGTATAGGTCTTCGCGGGGTTCAGCCCCAGCATTTT.

This chain links TRBV30 with TRBJ2-4; D unresolved. The V gene's germline CDR1 is GTSNPN and CDR2 SVGIG (reference sequence). The V end was cut by 2 bases, the J end by 2 bases, with 4 bases between. This CDR3 spans 12 amino acids. The CDR3 bases are TGTGCCTGGAGTCCTACCAAAAACATTCAGTACTTC. Encoded protein: CAWSPTKNIQYF. The full variable domain, rest sourced from reference TRBV30 and TRBJ2-4, is SQTIHQWPATLVQPVGSPLSLECTVEGTSNPNLYWYRQAAGRGLQLLFYSVGIGQISSEVPQNLSASRPQDRQFILSSKKLLLSDSGFYLCAWSPTKNIQYFGAGTRLSVL.

The CDR3 loop is CASSQLSGPGGSPLHF. CDR3 sequence (DNA): TGTGCCAGCAGTCAACTTTCCGGCCCCGGGGGTTCACCCCTCCACTTT. This chain joins TRBV25-1 and TRBJ1-6; a weak D match, TRBD1 (5 bases). CDR1 is MGHDK and CDR2 is SYGVNS in the germline V gene. The CDR3 loop spans 16 amino acids. V dropped 5 bases and J dropped 9 bases, with 20 bases sitting between them.

The table lists this clone with a few counts. The V and J genes are TRBV7-9 and TRBJ2-2, with a tentative D call TRBD1 (6 bases). CDR1 is SEHNR and CDR2 is FQNEAQ in the germline V gene (reference sequence). This CDR3 contains 14 residues. The ends were cut back, 7 bases at V and 8 bases at J, with 17 bases in the middle. This chain's CDR3 is CASNGGVMTGELFF. In nucleotides, the CDR3 is TGTGCCAGCAATGGGGGCGTAATGACTGGGGAGCTGTTTTTT.

This clone was seen a handful of times. The chain carries TRBV6-1 and TRBJ1-1; weak D call: TRBD1 (6 bases). V gave up 4 bases and J gave up 0 bases, with 12 bases separating them. Germline V lookup: CDR1 MNHNS, CDR2 SASEGT. The CDR3 runs 15 residues. CDR3 amino acids: CASSGWTEVNTEAFF. The CDR3 DNA reads TGTGCCAGCAGTGGATGGACAGAGGTGAACACTGAAGCTTTCTTT.

This rearrangement joins TRBV30 to TRBJ2-7, with D perhaps TRBD1 or TRBD2 (5 bases each). V was shortened by 1 base and J by 5 bases, with 12 bases between the two germline ends. CDR3 size: 13 residues. The germline gives CDR1 GTSNPN, CDR2 SVGIG (reference sequence). The CDR3 loop is CAWSAGTTNEQYF. CDR3 sequence (DNA): TGTGCCTGGAGTGCGGGGACCACCAACGAGCAGTACTTC.

This clone is deemed medium-sized. V and J are TRBV4-3 and TRBJ1-1; no reliable D call. The CDR3 extends over 16 amino acids. Germline lookup yields CDR1 LGHNA and CDR2 YSLEER. V lost 2 bases, J lost 0 bases, and 13 bases lay in between. CDR3 residues: CASSQSSAGMNTEAFF. As DNA, the CDR3 is TGCGCCAGCAGCCAAAGTTCGGCGGGTATGAACACTGAAGCTTTCTTT.

The chain links TRBV27 to TRBJ2-7; maybe TRBD1 (5 bases). This CDR3 contains 16 residues. Germline V gene lookup returns CDR1 MNHEY and CDR2 SMNVEV (reference sequence). V lost 5 bases, J lost 7 bases, and 24 bases lay in between. The CDR3 protein is CASSPLSGSKLMEQYF. CDR3 nucleotide sequence: TGTGCCAGCAGTCCCCTGTCAGGGTCCAAATTAATGGAGCAGTACTTC.

V is TRBV30 and J is TRBJ1-1; D gene uncertain. Germline values: CDR1 GTSNPN, CDR2 SVGIG (reference sequence). The CDR3 contains 12 residues. Between the trimmed V and J ends, which lost 3 bases and 8 bases, there was a span of 13 bases. Here the CDR3 DNA reads TGTGCCTGGAGGAAAAGACGGGTGGAAGCTTTCTTT. This codes for CAWRKRRVEAFF. The whole variable domain, filled in from reference TRBV30 and TRBJ1-1, reads SQTIHQWPATLVQPVGSPLSLECTVEGTSNPNLYWYRQAAGRGLQLLFYSVGIGQISSEVPQNLSASRPQDRQFILSSKKLLLSDSGFYLCAWRKRRVEAFFGQGTRLTVV.

This chain uses TRBV20-1 with TRBJ2-7; D unresolved. CDR1 and CDR2 from the germline V gene are DFQATT and SNEGSKA (reference sequence). V lost 5 bases to trimming and J lost 0 bases, with 5 bases between them. The CDR3 has 11 amino acids. The CDR3 is CSAPTSYEQYF. For the CDR3, the DNA is TGCAGTGCTCCTACCTCCTACGAGCAGTACTTC.

This clone was seen a few times. V and J are TRBV6-1 and TRBJ1-6; tentatively, D is TRBD1 (6 bases). CDR1 is MNHNS and CDR2 is SASEGT in the germline V gene. This CDR3 is 14 amino acids long. Trimming left V 6 bases short and J 10 bases short, with 16 bases between. CDR3 sequence (DNA): TGTGCCAGCAGGGATGACAGGACTCTATCACCCCTCCACTTT. Translated: CASRDDRTLSPLHF.

In its sample, this clone was seen a few times. The rearrangement joins TRBV28 to TRBJ1-5, with D perhaps TRBD1 (5 bases). Germline V lookup: CDR1 MDHEN, CDR2 SYDVKM. CDR3 length equals 17 residues. Trimming took 4 bases from V and 0 from J, leaving 16 bases between them. CDR3 DNA sequence: TGTGCCAGCAGTTCACCTCGGACACGTTATAGCAATCAGCCCCAGCATTTT. This encodes CASSSPRTRYSNQPQHF.

This clone is medium-sized (0.01 to 0.1%) within its sample. The J gene is TRBJ2-7, the V gene TRBV29-1, with unresolved D. This CDR3 has 14 amino acids. Trimming pared 1 base from V and 0 bases from J, leaving 10 bases between. CDR1 and CDR2 from the germline V gene are SQVTM and ANQGSEA. CDR3 region: CSVEAIPGSYEQYF. For the CDR3, the DNA is TGCAGCGTTGAAGCTATCCCGGGCTCCTACGAGCAGTACTTC.

The V gene is TRBV30, the J gene TRBJ1-2; 7 nucleotides line up with TRBD1. This CDR3 is 16 amino acids long. Germline CDR1 and CDR2: GTSNPN and SVGIG (reference sequence). Germline trimming cut 3 bases from V and 0 bases from J; bases unmatched to any gene: 10. The CDR3 DNA reads TGTGCCTGGAGGAGGGGGCAGGCAGTAGCTAACTATGGCTACACCTTC. Its translation is CAWRRGQAVANYGYTF.

The genes are TRBV30 and TRBJ1-2; 7 nucleotides align to TRBD1. Germline V gene sequence: CDR1 GTSNPN, CDR2 SVGIG (reference sequence). This CDR3 is built from 12 residues. The V and J ends lost 4 bases and 4 bases, in that order; junction bases with no gene match: 3. CDR3 in DNA: TGTGCCTGGATGGCAGGGGGCTATGGCTACACCTTC. Protein: CAWMAGGYGYTF. The whole variable domain, remainder taken from reference TRBV30 and TRBJ1-2, is SQTIHQWPATLVQPVGSPLSLECTVEGTSNPNLYWYRQAAGRGLQLLFYSVGIGQISSEVPQNLSASRPQDRQFILSSKKLLLSDSGFYLCAWMAGGYGYTFGSGTRLTVV.

This clone was observed a handful of times. This chain connects TRBV30 to TRBJ1-1; D unresolved. Germline V gene sequence: CDR1 GTSNPN, CDR2 SVGIG (reference sequence). This CDR3 is 15 amino acids long. The ends were cut back, 1 base at V and 0 bases at J, with 12 bases in the middle. The CDR3 is CAWSAGTSMNTEAFF. CDR3 sequence (DNA): TGTGCCTGGAGTGCCGGCACAAGCATGAACACTGAAGCTTTCTTT.

The rearrangement uses TRBV25-1 and TRBJ2-7; D is perhaps TRBD2 (6 bases). V lost 1 base and J lost 6, with 7 bases in between. Germline loops: CDR1 MGHDK, CDR2 SYGVNS. The CDR3 extends over 12 amino acids. The chain's CDR3 is CASSESGSEQYF. The CDR3 region has the DNA TGTGCCAGCAGTGAATCCGGGAGCGAGCAGTACTTC.

In DNA, the CDR3 is TGTGCCTGGACGGAGGACTCCTACGAGCAGTACTTC. Protein product: CAWTEDSYEQYF. The chain combines TRBV30 with TRBJ2-7; D may be TRBD2 (5 bases). V lost 4 bases to trimming and J lost 0 bases, with 7 bases between them. Germline CDR1 is GTSNPN and CDR2 is SVGIG (reference sequence). This CDR3 contains 12 residues. Filled out from reference TRBV30 and TRBJ2-7, the complete variable domain reads SQTIHQWPATLVQPVGSPLSLECTVEGTSNPNLYWYRQAAGRGLQLLFYSVGIGQISSEVPQNLSASRPQDRQFILSSKKLLLSDSGFYLCAWTEDSYEQYFGPGTRLTVT.

This clone has a handful of counts. In DNA form, the CDR3 reads TGTGCCAGCAGCTCGCTCCCCCAGGGGGCGCGGTATGGCTACACCTTC. As protein: CASSSLPQGARYGYTF. This chain links TRBV7-8 with TRBJ1-2, with TRBD1 matching 8 bases. Per germline, CDR1 SGHVS and CDR2 FQNEAQ. V shed 4 bases and J 5 bases; nucleotides not matched to a gene: 12. This CDR3 spans 16 amino acids.

This clone was detected a few times. The chain has TRBV7-9 and TRBJ2-6; 9 nucleotides line up with TRBD1. Losses at the gene ends were 9 bases for V and 0 bases for J; bases not matched to a gene: 3. The CDR3 totals 15 residues. Germline assignment: CDR1 SEHNR and CDR2 FQNEAQ (reference sequence). Here the CDR3 reads CARGDRDSGANVLTF. CDR3 in DNA: TGTGCCAGGGGGGACAGGGACTCTGGGGCCAACGTCCTGACTTTC.

The gene calls are TRBV6-5 and TRBJ2-7; D is perhaps TRBD2 (6 bases). The germline CDR1 and CDR2 sequences are MNHEY and SVGAGI. The CDR3 extends over 13 amino acids. Trimming removed 2 bases from V and 4 bases from J, with 9 bases in between. The CDR3 nucleotides are TGTGCCAGCAGTTACGTGGCGGGGTACGAGCAGTACTTC. This translates into CASSYVAGYEQYF.

The chain recombines TRBV30 with TRBJ1-6, with a weak D call TRBD1 (6 bases). Germline loops: CDR1 GTSNPN, CDR2 SVGIG (reference sequence). V lost 5 bases to trimming and J lost 9 bases, with 26 bases between them. CDR3 size: 17 residues. The CDR3 reads CAWRGGPAPRWGSPLHF. CDR3 bases: TGTGCCTGGCGGGGGGGGCCCGCTCCTCGTTGGGGTTCACCCCTCCACTTT. Variable domain in full (rest from reference TRBV30 and TRBJ1-6): SQTIHQWPATLVQPVGSPLSLECTVEGTSNPNLYWYRQAAGRGLQLLFYSVGIGQISSEVPQNLSASRPQDRQFILSSKKLLLSDSGFYLCAWRGGPAPRWGSPLHFGNGTRLTVT.

The V gene is TRBV29-1, the J gene TRBJ2-3; tentatively, D is TRBD1 or TRBD2 (6 bases each). Trimming shortened V by 8 bases and J by 9 bases, and 18 bases separated the two germline ends. Germline CDR1 SQVTM, CDR2 ANQGSEA. The CDR3 extends over 12 amino acids. In nucleotides, the CDR3 is TGCAGCAGTAACCGACAGGCGGGGACGCAGTATTTT. Protein product: CSSNRQAGTQYF.

The chain employs TRBV14 and TRBJ1-2; 7 bases are shared with TRBD1. Germline CDR1 SGHDN, CDR2 FVKESK. The CDR3 is made up of 17 amino acids. J lost 7 bases, V lost 0 bases, and 14 bases had no gene match. This chain's CDR3 is CASSQEGTGAVRGGYTF. The DNA of the CDR3 is TGTGCCAGCAGCCAAGAAGGAACAGGGGCAGTAAGAGGTGGCTACACCTTC.

The chain uses TRBV6-6 and TRBJ1-2; TRBD1 agrees at 9 bases. V was clipped by 4 bases and J by 4 bases; unmatched bases: 4. Germline loops: CDR1 MNHNY, CDR2 SVGAGI (reference sequence). The CDR3 is made up of 14 amino acids. CDR3 sequence reads: CASSSGTGSYGYTF. CDR3 sequence (DNA): TGTGCCAGCAGTTCCGGGACAGGGAGCTATGGCTACACCTTC.

The gene calls are TRBV29-1 and TRBJ2-5; the D is unclear. The CDR3 loop spans 10 amino acids. Germline assignment: CDR1 SQVTM and CDR2 ANQGSEA. Trimming removed 6 bases from V and 1 base from J, with 3 bases in between. The CDR3, as DNA: TGCAGCGTCGCCCAAGAGACCCAGTACTTC. Translating it yields CSVAQETQYF.

This clone occurred a few times. The gene calls are TRBV10-3 and TRBJ1-5; D call uncertain. Germline CDR1 reads ENHRY; CDR2 reads SYGVKD. This CDR3 has 12 amino acids. The V end was cut by 11 bases, the J end by 4 bases, with 12 bases between. DNA of the CDR3: TGTGCCTCCTCCGACGGGAATCAGCCCCAGCATTTT. Translating it yields CASSDGNQPQHF.

In its sample, this clone was seen a few times. J is TRBJ1-5 and V is TRBV15; D ambiguous. The V end lost 7 bases, the J end lost 4 bases, and 8 bases lay between the germline ends. Germline CDR1 is LNHNV and CDR2 is YYDKDF (reference sequence). This CDR3 contains 12 residues. The CDR3 sequence is CATNTENQPQHF. In nucleotides, the CDR3 is TGTGCCACCAACACGGAGAATCAGCCCCAGCATTTT.

V is TRBV30 and J is TRBJ2-5; D may be TRBD1 (5 bases). In germline, CDR1 is GTSNPN, CDR2 SVGIG (reference sequence). The CDR3 totals 12 residues. Trimming took 1 base from V and 4 from J, leaving 7 bases between them. The CDR3 is CAWSEGRETQYF. CDR3 bases: TGTGCCTGGAGTGAGGGGCGAGAGACCCAGTACTTC.

By share, this clone ranks as medium-sized (0.01 to 0.1%). The chain employs TRBV6-5 and TRBJ2-1; 7 bases agree with TRBD2. V was clipped by 2 bases and J by 6 bases; unmatched bases: 4. CDR1 is MNHEY and CDR2 is SVGAGI in the germline V gene. The CDR3 loop spans 14 amino acids. In nucleotides, the CDR3 is TGTGCCAGCAGTTACCAGCGACTAGCCAATGAGCAGTTCTTC. Translating gives CASSYQRLANEQFF.

This rearrangement joins TRBV9 to TRBJ2-5; D possibly uses TRBD1 or TRBD2 (5 bases each). The CDR3 is 15 residues long. CDR1 SGDLS and CDR2 YYNGEE come from the germline V gene. V was pared by 3 bases and J by 1 base, with 13 bases between. CDR3 region: CASSASGTSQETQYF. The CDR3 DNA sequence: TGTGCCAGCAGCGCCTCAGGGACCTCCCAAGAGACCCAGTACTTC.